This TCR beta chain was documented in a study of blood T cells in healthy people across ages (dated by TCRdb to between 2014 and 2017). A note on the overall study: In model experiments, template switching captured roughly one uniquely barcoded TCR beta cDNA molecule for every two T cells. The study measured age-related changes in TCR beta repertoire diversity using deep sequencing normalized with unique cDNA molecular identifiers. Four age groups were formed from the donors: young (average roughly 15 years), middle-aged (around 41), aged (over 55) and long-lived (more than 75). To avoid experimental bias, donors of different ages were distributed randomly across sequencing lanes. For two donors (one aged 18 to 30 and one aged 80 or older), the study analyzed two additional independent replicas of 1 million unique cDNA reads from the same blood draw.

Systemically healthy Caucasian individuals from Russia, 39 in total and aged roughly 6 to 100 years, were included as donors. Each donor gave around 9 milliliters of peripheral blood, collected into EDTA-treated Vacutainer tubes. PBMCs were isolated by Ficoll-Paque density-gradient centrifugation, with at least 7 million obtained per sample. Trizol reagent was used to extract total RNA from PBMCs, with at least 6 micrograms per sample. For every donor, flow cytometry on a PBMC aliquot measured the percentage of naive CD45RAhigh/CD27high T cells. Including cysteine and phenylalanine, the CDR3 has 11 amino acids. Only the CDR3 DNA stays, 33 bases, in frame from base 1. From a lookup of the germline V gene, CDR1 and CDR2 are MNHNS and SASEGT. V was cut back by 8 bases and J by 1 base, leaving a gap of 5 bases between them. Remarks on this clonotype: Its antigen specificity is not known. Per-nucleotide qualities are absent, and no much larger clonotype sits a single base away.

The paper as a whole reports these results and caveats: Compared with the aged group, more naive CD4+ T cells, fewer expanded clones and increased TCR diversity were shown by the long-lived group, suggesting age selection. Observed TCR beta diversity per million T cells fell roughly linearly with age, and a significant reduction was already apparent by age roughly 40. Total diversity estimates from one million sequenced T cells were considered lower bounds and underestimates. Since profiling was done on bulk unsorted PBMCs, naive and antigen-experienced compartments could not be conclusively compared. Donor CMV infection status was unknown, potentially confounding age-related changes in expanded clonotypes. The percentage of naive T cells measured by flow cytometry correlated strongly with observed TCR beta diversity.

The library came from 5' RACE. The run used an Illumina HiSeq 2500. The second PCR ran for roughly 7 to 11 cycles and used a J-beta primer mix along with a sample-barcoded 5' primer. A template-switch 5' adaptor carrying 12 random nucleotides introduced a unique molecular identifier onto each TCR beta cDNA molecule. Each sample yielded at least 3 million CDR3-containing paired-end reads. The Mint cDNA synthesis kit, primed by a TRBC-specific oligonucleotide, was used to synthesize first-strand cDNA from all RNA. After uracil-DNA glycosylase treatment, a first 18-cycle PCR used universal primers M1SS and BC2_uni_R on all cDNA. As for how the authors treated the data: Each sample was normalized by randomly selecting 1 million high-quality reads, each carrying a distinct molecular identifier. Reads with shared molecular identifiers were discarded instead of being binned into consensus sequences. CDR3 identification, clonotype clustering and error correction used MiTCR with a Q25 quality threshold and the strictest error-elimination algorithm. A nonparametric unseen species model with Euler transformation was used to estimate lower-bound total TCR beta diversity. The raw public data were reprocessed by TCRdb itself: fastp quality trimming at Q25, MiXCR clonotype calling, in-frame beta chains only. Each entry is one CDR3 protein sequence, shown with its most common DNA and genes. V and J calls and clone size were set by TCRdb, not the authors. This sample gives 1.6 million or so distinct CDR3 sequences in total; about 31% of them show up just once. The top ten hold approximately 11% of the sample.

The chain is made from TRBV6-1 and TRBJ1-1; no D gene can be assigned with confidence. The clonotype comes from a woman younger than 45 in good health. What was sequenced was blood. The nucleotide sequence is TGTGCCAGCGAGGAGAACACTGAAGCTTTCTTT. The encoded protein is CASEENTEAFF.